This passage covers 2 T cell receptor beta chains from one sample sequenced in a study of control samples from healthy donors and cancer patients. Libraries were prepared by immunoSEQ multiplex PCR; TCRdb keeps only in-frame clonotypes and omits some of them. The sample records around 20,000 clones, around 83% being singletons. What was sequenced was PBMCs. These receptors were obtained from an older woman with colorectal cancer.

This chain connects TRBV5-1 to TRBJ2-3; 10 bases align to TRBD1. The CDR3 loop spans 17 amino acids. Germline V gives CDR1 SGHRS, CDR2 YFSETQ. Trimming cost V 1 base and J 3 bases; bases outside gene matches: 8. The CDR3 here is CASSLPQGTGVTDTQYF. The CDR3 nucleotides read TGCGCCAGCAGCTTGCCCCAGGGGACAGGGGTAACAGATACGCAGTATTTT.

The rearrangement links TRBV9 to TRBJ2-3; D might be TRBD2 (5 bases). Germline lookup yields CDR1 SGDLS and CDR2 YYNGEE. Trimming removed 1 base from V and 5 bases from J, with 8 bases in between. CDR3 size: 13 residues. The CDR3 protein is CASSVRAGDTQYF. The CDR3, as DNA: TGTGCCAGCAGCGTACGGGCGGGAGATACGCAGTATTTT.